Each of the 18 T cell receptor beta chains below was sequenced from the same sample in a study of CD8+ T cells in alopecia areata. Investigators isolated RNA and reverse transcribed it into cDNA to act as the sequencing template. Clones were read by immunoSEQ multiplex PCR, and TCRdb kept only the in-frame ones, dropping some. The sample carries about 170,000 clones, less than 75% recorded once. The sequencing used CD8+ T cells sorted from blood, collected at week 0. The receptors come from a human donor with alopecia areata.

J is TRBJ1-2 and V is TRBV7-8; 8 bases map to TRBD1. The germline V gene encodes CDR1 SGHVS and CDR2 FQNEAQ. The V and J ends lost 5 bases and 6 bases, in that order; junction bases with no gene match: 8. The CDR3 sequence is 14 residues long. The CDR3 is CASSPGGWKDGYTF. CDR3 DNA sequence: TGTGCCAGCAGCCCAGGGGGCTGGAAGGATGGCTACACCTTC.

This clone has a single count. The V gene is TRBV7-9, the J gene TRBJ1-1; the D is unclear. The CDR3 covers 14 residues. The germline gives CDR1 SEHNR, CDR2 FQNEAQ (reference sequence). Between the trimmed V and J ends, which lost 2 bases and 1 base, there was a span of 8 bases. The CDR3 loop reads CASSLSATNTEAFF. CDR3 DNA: TGTGCCAGCAGCTTATCAGCTACGAACACTGAAGCTTTCTTT.

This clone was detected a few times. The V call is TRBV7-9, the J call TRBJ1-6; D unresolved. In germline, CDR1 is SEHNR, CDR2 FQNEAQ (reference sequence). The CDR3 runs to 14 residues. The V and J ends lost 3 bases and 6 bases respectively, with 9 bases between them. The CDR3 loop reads CASSFEGSNSPLHF. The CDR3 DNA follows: TGTGCCAGCAGCTTCGAAGGGAGTAATTCACCCCTCCACTTT. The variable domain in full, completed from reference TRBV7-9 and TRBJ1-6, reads DTGVSQNPRHKITKRGQNVTFRCDPISEHNRLYWYRQTLGQGPEFLTYFQNEAQLEKSRLLSDRFSAERPKGSFSTLEIQRTEQGDSAMYLCASSFEGSNSPLHFGNGTRLTVT.

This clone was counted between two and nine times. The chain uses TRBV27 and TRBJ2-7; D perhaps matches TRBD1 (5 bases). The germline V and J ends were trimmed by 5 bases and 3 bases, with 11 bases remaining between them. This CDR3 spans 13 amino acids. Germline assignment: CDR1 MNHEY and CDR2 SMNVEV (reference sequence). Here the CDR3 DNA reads TGTGCCAGCAGTACCTCAGGGTACTACGAGCAGTACTTC. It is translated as CASSTSGYYEQYF.

CDR3 bases: TGCGCCAGCAGCTTGGGAACAGTAGAAGCTTTCTTT. Translating it yields CASSLGTVEAFF. This chain joins TRBV5-1 and TRBJ1-1; unclear D gene. The CDR3 is 12 amino acids. V lost 0 bases and J 8 bases, leaving 8 bases between the germline ends. Germline assignment: CDR1 SGHRS and CDR2 YFSETQ.

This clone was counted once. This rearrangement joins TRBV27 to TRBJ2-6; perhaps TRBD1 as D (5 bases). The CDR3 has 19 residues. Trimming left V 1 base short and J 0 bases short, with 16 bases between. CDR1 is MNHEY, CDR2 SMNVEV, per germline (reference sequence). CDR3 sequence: CASSLFPPAGLSGANVLTF. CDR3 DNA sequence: TGTGCCAGCAGTTTATTCCCCCCGGCAGGGCTCTCTGGGGCCAACGTCCTGACTTTC.

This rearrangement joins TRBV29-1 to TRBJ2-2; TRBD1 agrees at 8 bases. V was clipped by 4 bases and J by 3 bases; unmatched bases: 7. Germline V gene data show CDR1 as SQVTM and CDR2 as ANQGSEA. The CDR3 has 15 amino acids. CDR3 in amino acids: CSVVWTGTYTGELFF. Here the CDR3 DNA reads TGCAGCGTTGTGTGGACAGGGACATACACCGGGGAGCTGTTTTTT.

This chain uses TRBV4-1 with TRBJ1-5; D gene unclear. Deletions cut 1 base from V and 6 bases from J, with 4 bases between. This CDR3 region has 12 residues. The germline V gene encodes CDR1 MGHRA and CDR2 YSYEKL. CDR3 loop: CASSQGGQPQHF. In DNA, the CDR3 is TGCGCCAGCAGCCAAGGGGGTCAGCCCCAGCATTTT.

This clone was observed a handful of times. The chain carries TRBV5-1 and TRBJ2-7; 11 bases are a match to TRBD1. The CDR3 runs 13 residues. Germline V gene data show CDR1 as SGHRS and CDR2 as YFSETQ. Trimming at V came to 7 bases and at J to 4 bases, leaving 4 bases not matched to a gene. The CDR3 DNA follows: TGCGCCAGCCGGACAGGGGGCGTGTACGAGCAGTACTTC. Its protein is CASRTGGVYEQYF. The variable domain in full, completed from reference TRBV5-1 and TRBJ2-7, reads KAGVTQTPRYLIKTRGQQVTLSCSPISGHRSVSWYQQTPGQGLQFLFEYFSETQRNKGNFPGRFSGRQFSNSRSEMNVSTLELGDSALYLCASRTGGVYEQYFGPGTRLTVT.

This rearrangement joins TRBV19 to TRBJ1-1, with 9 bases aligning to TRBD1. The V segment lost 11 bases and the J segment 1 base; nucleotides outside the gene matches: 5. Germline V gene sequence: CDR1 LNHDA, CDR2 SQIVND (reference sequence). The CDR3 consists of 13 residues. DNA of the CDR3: TGTGCCCCCCGGGGACAGGGGAACACTGAAGCTTTCTTT. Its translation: CAPRGQGNTEAFF.

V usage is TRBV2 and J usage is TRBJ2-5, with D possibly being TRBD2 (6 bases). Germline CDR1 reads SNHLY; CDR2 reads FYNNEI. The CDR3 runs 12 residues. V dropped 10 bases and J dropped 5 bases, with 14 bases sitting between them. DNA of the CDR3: TGTGCCATTATACTAGCCTCGGAGACCCAGTACTTC. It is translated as CAIILASETQYF.

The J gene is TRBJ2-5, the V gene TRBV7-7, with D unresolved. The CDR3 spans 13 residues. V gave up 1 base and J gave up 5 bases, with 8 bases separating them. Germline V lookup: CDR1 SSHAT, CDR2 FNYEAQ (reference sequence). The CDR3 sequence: CASSLGVGETQYF. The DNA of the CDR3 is TGTGCCAGCAGCTTAGGGGTTGGGGAGACCCAGTACTTC.

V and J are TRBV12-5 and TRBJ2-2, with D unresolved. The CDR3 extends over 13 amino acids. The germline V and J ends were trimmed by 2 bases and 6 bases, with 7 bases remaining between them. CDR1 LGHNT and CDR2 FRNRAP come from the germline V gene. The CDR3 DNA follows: TGTGCTAGTGGTTTGACAGTAGCCGGGGAGCTGTTTTTT. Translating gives CASGLTVAGELFF. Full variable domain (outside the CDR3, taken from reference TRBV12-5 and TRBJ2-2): DARVTQTPRHKVTEMGQEVTMRCQPILGHNTVFWYRQTMMQGLELLAYFRNRAPLDDSGMPKDRFSAEMPDATLATLKIQPSEPRDSAVYFCASGLTVAGELFFGEGSRLTVL.

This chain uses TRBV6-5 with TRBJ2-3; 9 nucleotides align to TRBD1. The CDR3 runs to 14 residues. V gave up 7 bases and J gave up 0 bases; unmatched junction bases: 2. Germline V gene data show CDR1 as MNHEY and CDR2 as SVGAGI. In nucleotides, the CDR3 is TGTGCCAGCACTGGACAGGGGAGCACAGATACGCAGTATTTT. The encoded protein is CASTGQGSTDTQYF.

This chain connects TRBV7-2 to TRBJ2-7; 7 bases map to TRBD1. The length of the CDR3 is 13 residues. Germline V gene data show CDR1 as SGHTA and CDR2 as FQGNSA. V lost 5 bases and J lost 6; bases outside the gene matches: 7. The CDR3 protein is CASSPGAGGEQYF. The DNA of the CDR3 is TGTGCCAGCAGCCCAGGGGCAGGGGGCGAGCAGTACTTC.

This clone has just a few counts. The CDR3 sequence is CASRRGDSGNTIYF. The CDR3, as DNA: TGTGCCAGCAGGAGAGGGGACTCTGGAAACACCATATATTTT. The chain uses TRBV27 and TRBJ1-3; tentatively, D is TRBD1 (5 bases). This CDR3 is 14 amino acids long. Germline CDR1 is MNHEY and CDR2 is SMNVEV (reference sequence). V was clipped by 6 bases and J by 0 bases, with 9 bases between them.

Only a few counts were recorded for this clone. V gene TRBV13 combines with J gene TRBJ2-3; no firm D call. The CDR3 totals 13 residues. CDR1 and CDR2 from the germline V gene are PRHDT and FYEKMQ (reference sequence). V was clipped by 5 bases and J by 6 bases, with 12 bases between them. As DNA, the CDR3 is TGTGCCAGCAGCATCAGGTTAGGGGATACGCAGTATTTT. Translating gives CASSIRLGDTQYF.

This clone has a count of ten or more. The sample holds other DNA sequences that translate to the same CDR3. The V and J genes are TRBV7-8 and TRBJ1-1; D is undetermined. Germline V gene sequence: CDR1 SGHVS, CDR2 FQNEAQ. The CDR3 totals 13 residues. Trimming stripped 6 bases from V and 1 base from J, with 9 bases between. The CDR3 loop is CASSLTGNTEAFF. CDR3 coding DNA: TGTGCCAGCAGTTTGACGGGGAACACTGAAGCTTTCTTT.